A single sample gave rise to the 4 T cell receptor beta chains below, sequenced in a study of vaccination and CD4 T cells after COVID-19. Treatment of the sample: approximately 11-day PBMC culture with coronavirus spike peptide pools or control peptides (ViraFEST assay). These receptors' antigens are unknown. Once obtained from cultured CD4+ T cells, the DNA was sequenced using the Oncomine TCR Beta short-read assay. MiXCR, run by TCRdb on the PCR reads, gives a single entry per CDR3 protein. The repertoire holds 20,000 to 25,000 distinct CDR3 sequences, with 66% as singletons. The sequencing sample was made of CD4+ T cells from blood, cultured in vitro. These receptors originate from a human donor who had recovered from COVID-19.

The CDR3 coding sequence is TGTGCCAGCAGATGGGACAGGACGAGCTATGGCTACACCTTC. This sequence encodes CASRWDRTSYGYTF. This sequence joins TRBV5-6 and TRBJ1-2; 8 bases are shared with TRBD1. The CDR3 spans 14 residues. Germline V gives CDR1 SGHDT, CDR2 YYEEEE. The V and J ends lost 5 bases and 4 bases, in that order; junction bases with no gene match: 7.

The chain carries TRBV12-3 or TRBV12-4 and TRBJ2-2; unclear D gene. The germline V and J ends were trimmed by 6 bases and 0 bases, with 8 bases remaining between them. There are 14 residues in the CDR3. CDR3 protein: CASSPGSNTGELFF. CDR3 nucleotide sequence: TGTGCCAGCAGCCCTGGATCGAACACCGGGGAGCTGTTTTTT.

In its sample, this clonotype was seen a few times. This rearrangement joins TRBV7-2 to TRBJ1-2; 7 nucleotides agree with TRBD1. Per germline, CDR1 SGHTA and CDR2 FQGNSA. V was pared by 4 bases and J by 4 bases, with 3 bases of the junction left unmatched. This CDR3 is 13 amino acids long. The CDR3 DNA reads as TGTGCCAGCAGCTCAGGGGGGGGCTATGGCTACACCTTC. It encodes CASSSGGGYGYTF.

The chain has TRBV20-1 and TRBJ2-3, with D tentatively TRBD1 or TRBD2 (5 bases each). Per germline, CDR1 DFQATT and CDR2 SNEGSKA (reference sequence). The CDR3 runs 14 residues. Between the trimmed V and J ends, which lost 3 bases and 2 bases, there was a span of 12 bases. The CDR3 DNA sequence: TGCAGTGCTAGTTTCGGGACCAACACAGATACGCAGTATTTT. It codes for CSASFGTNTDTQYF.